These T cell receptor beta chains were read from a single sample in a study of shared clonotypes between healthy human individuals. Sequenced by immunoSEQ multiplex PCR; TCRdb stores in-frame clones only, minus some. The sample lists about 1,500,000 clones, roughly 96% occurring once. The sequencing sample was made of naive CD4+ T cells sorted from blood. These receptors originate from a man aged 25-40 years in good health. Both conserved end residues are part of each CDR3. Each record gives: J gene, D gene, V gene, clone size, CDR3 DNA, CDR3 protein. D genes are given only for firm matches. Not all rows give a size; the values are once, few, many and, for expanded clones, a class.

j_call: TRBJ2-1
d_call: TRBD1
v_call: TRBV19
clone_size: .
cdr3_nt: TGTGCCAGTCGACCTGTCGGACAGGGGCCCTACAATGAGCAGTTCTTC
cdr3_aa: CASRPVGQGPYNEQFF

j_call: TRBJ1-5
d_call: .
v_call: TRBV18
clone_size: .
cdr3_nt: TGTGCCAGCTCACCACCGAGTCGGGCAGATCATCAGCCCCAGCATTTT
cdr3_aa: CASSPPSRADHQPQHF

j_call: TRBJ2-5
d_call: .
v_call: TRBV29-1
clone_size: .
cdr3_nt: TGCAGCGTTGAAGGGAGTAGTATGTGGGAGACCCAGTACTTC
cdr3_aa: CSVEGSSMWETQYF

j_call: TRBJ2-1
d_call: TRBD2
v_call: TRBV7-2
clone_size: .
cdr3_nt: TGTGCCAGCATGCGGGAGAGGGGCTCCTACAATGAGCAGTTCTTC
cdr3_aa: CASMRERGSYNEQFF

j_call: TRBJ2-5
d_call: TRBD2
v_call: TRBV5-1
clone_size: .
cdr3_nt: TGCGCCAGCAGCTTGGGACTAGCGGGAGGCCCAGAGACCCAGTACTTC
cdr3_aa: CASSLGLAGGPETQYF

j_call: TRBJ2-2
d_call: TRBD2
v_call: TRBV7-9
clone_size: .
cdr3_nt: TGTGCCAGCAGCCCCCGAACGGGAGGGCCCACCGGGGAGCTGTTTTTT
cdr3_aa: CASSPRTGGPTGELFF

j_call: TRBJ2-2
d_call: .
v_call: TRBV11-3
clone_size: .
cdr3_nt: TGTGCCAGCAGCTTACGGACGGGCACCGGGGAGCTGTTTTTT
cdr3_aa: CASSLRTGTGELFF

j_call: TRBJ2-7
d_call: TRBD2
v_call: TRBV5-1
clone_size: .
cdr3_nt: TGCGCCAGCAGCAAAACTAGCGGTAACTACGAGCAGTACTTC
cdr3_aa: CASSKTSGNYEQYF

j_call: TRBJ2-3
d_call: .
v_call: TRBV7-6
clone_size: .
cdr3_nt: TGTGCCACCAACCAGCTAAACACAGATACGCAGTATTTT
cdr3_aa: CATNQLNTDTQYF

j_call: TRBJ1-4
d_call: TRBD1
v_call: TRBV10-3
clone_size: once
cdr3_nt: TGTGCCATCAGTGAGGGGGGGACAGGCCGGGAAAAACTGTTTTTT
cdr3_aa: CAISEGGTGREKLFF

j_call: TRBJ2-1
d_call: .
v_call: TRBV7-6
clone_size: once
cdr3_nt: TGTGCCAGCAGTCAAAACAAGAATGAGCAGTTCTTC
cdr3_aa: CASSQNKNEQFF

j_call: TRBJ1-2
d_call: .
v_call: TRBV10-1
clone_size: few
cdr3_nt: TGCGCCAGCAGTCCCACCCGAACCGGGAACTATGGCTACACCTTC
cdr3_aa: CASSPTRTGNYGYTF

j_call: TRBJ2-3
d_call: TRBD1
v_call: TRBV7-2
clone_size: .
cdr3_nt: TGTGCCAGCACCGTGAGACAGGGGGCCGGTTCAGATACGCAGTATTTT
cdr3_aa: CASTVRQGAGSDTQYF

j_call: TRBJ2-7
d_call: .
v_call: TRBV5-1
clone_size: .
cdr3_nt: TGCGCCAGCAGCCTCATGGGAGGGGGCAACGAGCAGTACTTC
cdr3_aa: CASSLMGGGNEQYF

j_call: TRBJ2-3
d_call: TRBD2
v_call: TRBV15
clone_size: .
cdr3_nt: TGTGCCACCAGCGCGGGAGGAACAGATACGCAGTATTTT
cdr3_aa: CATSAGGTDTQYF

j_call: TRBJ1-3
d_call: .
v_call: TRBV19
clone_size: .
cdr3_nt: TGTGCCACCAAAGAGCAGCGTTCTGGAAACACCATATATTTT
cdr3_aa: CATKEQRSGNTIYF

j_call: TRBJ2-1
d_call: TRBD1
v_call: TRBV25-1
clone_size: .
cdr3_nt: TGTGCCAGCAGTAAGGACAGGGGGCATGATGAGCAGTTCTTC
cdr3_aa: CASSKDRGHDEQFF

j_call: TRBJ2-3
d_call: TRBD1
v_call: TRBV13
clone_size: .
cdr3_nt: TGTGCCAGCAGCCCCGGGACAGGGGTCGCAGATACGCAGTATTTT
cdr3_aa: CASSPGTGVADTQYF

j_call: TRBJ2-1
d_call: TRBD1
v_call: TRBV6-4
clone_size: .
cdr3_nt: TGTGCCAGCAGTGACACGCTCGGGACAGTGAATGAGCAGTTCTTC
cdr3_aa: CASSDTLGTVNEQFF

j_call: TRBJ1-3
d_call: TRBD1
v_call: TRBV4-1
clone_size: .
cdr3_nt: TGCGCCAGCAGCCAAGATTCCGGCGGACAGGGGCGAAACACCATATATTTT
cdr3_aa: CASSQDSGGQGRNTIYF

j_call: TRBJ1-1
d_call: .
v_call: TRBV5-1
clone_size: .
cdr3_nt: TGCGCCAGCAGCGTAGATGGGGGCGGCACTGAAGCTTTCTTT
cdr3_aa: CASSVDGGGTEAFF

j_call: TRBJ2-2
d_call: TRBD1
v_call: TRBV10-3
clone_size: .
cdr3_nt: TGTGCCATCAGTGAGTCGGGACAGACTACCGGGGAGCTGTTTTTT
cdr3_aa: CAISESGQTTGELFF

j_call: TRBJ2-1
d_call: .
v_call: TRBV18
clone_size: .
cdr3_nt: TGTGCCAGCTCACCCGGGACCCTCCTGGGGCAGTTCTTC
cdr3_aa: CASSPGTLLGQFF

j_call: TRBJ2-5
d_call: .
v_call: TRBV5-5
clone_size: .
cdr3_nt: TGTGCCAGCAGCCTACGACAGCAAGAGACCCAGTACTTC
cdr3_aa: CASSLRQQETQYF

j_call: TRBJ1-1
d_call: .
v_call: TRBV6-5
clone_size: .
cdr3_nt: TGTGCCAGCAGACTAACCCCGGGACAGAACACTGAAGCTTTCTTT
cdr3_aa: CASRLTPGQNTEAFF

j_call: TRBJ2-2
d_call: .
v_call: TRBV27
clone_size: .
cdr3_nt: TGTGCCAGCAGGCGTACTTTGGACACCGGGGAGCTGTTTTTT
cdr3_aa: CASRRTLDTGELFF

j_call: TRBJ2-7
d_call: .
v_call: TRBV12-5
clone_size: .
cdr3_nt: TGTGCTAGTGGTTTGGGCCATGAGGGATTGGGGCCCTACGAGCAGTACTTC
cdr3_aa: CASGLGHEGLGPYEQYF

j_call: TRBJ2-4
d_call: .
v_call: TRBV30
clone_size: .
cdr3_nt: TGTGCCTGGAGTACGATACTAGCCAAAAACATTCAGTACTTC
cdr3_aa: CAWSTILAKNIQYF

j_call: TRBJ2-5
d_call: .
v_call: TRBV11-3
clone_size: .
cdr3_nt: TGTGCCAGCAGTATAGGGGGTGGGGAGACCCAGTACTTC
cdr3_aa: CASSIGGGETQYF

j_call: TRBJ2-1
d_call: .
v_call: TRBV6-5
clone_size: .
cdr3_nt: TGTGCCAGCAGTTACGGCGGGGGCGCGTACAATGAGCAGTTCTTC
cdr3_aa: CASSYGGGAYNEQFF

j_call: TRBJ2-1
d_call: .
v_call: TRBV18
clone_size: .
cdr3_nt: TGTGCCAGCTCACCACCAACTGCCCTGTCCTACAATGAGCAGTTCTTC
cdr3_aa: CASSPPTALSYNEQFF

j_call: TRBJ2-3
d_call: TRBD2
v_call: TRBV5-4
clone_size: .
cdr3_nt: TGTGCCAGCAGCTTGACGGGAGGGCCAACAGATACGCAGTATTTT
cdr3_aa: CASSLTGGPTDTQYF

j_call: TRBJ2-7
d_call: .
v_call: TRBV6-1
clone_size: few
cdr3_nt: TGTGCCAGCAGTGAGGCGGTCTCCTACGAGCAGTACTTC
cdr3_aa: CASSEAVSYEQYF

j_call: TRBJ2-7
d_call: TRBD2
v_call: TRBV9
clone_size: .
cdr3_nt: TGTGCCAGCAGCGTAGGGGGGACTAGCGGGATATACGAGCAGTACTTC
cdr3_aa: CASSVGGTSGIYEQYF

j_call: TRBJ1-5
d_call: .
v_call: TRBV7-6
clone_size: .
cdr3_nt: TGTGCCAGCAGCTTAGGGGAAAGGGGTAGGAATCAGCCCCAGCATTTT
cdr3_aa: CASSLGERGRNQPQHF

j_call: TRBJ2-1
d_call: .
v_call: TRBV14
clone_size: .
cdr3_nt: TGTGCCAGCAGCCCCTCTGAGGCCTATGAGCAGTTCTTC
cdr3_aa: CASSPSEAYEQFF

j_call: TRBJ2-1
d_call: TRBD2
v_call: TRBV5-1
clone_size: .
cdr3_nt: TGCGCCAGCAGCTTGCGGACTAGCGGGAGAAGTAGTGAGCAGTTCTTC
cdr3_aa: CASSLRTSGRSSEQFF

j_call: TRBJ1-2
d_call: TRBD1
v_call: TRBV9
clone_size: .
cdr3_nt: TGTGCCAGCAGCGTACTGGGGACAGCAGCTAACTATGGCTACACCTTC
cdr3_aa: CASSVLGTAANYGYTF

j_call: TRBJ2-1
d_call: .
v_call: TRBV6-5
clone_size: once
cdr3_nt: TGTGCCAGCACCAACGGTGTCAACGAGCAGTTCTTC
cdr3_aa: CASTNGVNEQFF

j_call: TRBJ2-3
d_call: .
v_call: TRBV5-6
clone_size: once
cdr3_nt: TGTGCCAGCAGCGCGGGAATTAGCACAGATACGCAGTATTTT
cdr3_aa: CASSAGISTDTQYF

j_call: TRBJ2-5
d_call: .
v_call: TRBV10-1
clone_size: .
cdr3_nt: TGCGCCAGCAGTGTCGGGCAGAACCAAGAGACCCAGTACTTC
cdr3_aa: CASSVGQNQETQYF

j_call: TRBJ2-1
d_call: .
v_call: TRBV11-2
clone_size: .
cdr3_nt: TGTGCCAGCAGCTTAGGTGGCAGCTCCTACAATGAGCAGTTCTTC
cdr3_aa: CASSLGGSSYNEQFF